This T cell receptor beta chain is drawn from a study of shared clonotypes between healthy human individuals. Across the whole study: The study used three CD4 naive, three CD4 memory, two CD8 naive and one CD8 memory plate per donor. Study results and limitations: Naive subsets generally had larger estimated richness than memory subsets. The study sampled only blood, and tissue repertoires likely differ.

This clone showed up just once. Its antigen is not identified. This CDR3 contains 17 residues. The germline V gene has CDR1 SGHVS and CDR2 FNYEAQ. The ends were cut back, 5 bases at V and 2 bases at J, with 16 bases in the middle. Authors' methods: As immunoSEQ supplied junction-only sequences (without quality scores), filtering differed. The table came from immunoSEQ multiplex PCR; TCRdb's copy has only in-frame clones and leaves some out. The D gene and trimming were derived from the DNA, and the V and J assignments and clone size from that table. This table holds over a million clones, approximately 72% found once.

The sequence was collected from a man aged 18 to 29 in good health. Sequenced sample: memory CD4+ T cells sorted from blood. Subset: CD45RA-negative fraction. The chain employs TRBV7-6 and TRBJ2-6; D might be TRBD1 or TRBD2, each matching 7 bases. CDR3 DNA sequence: TGTGCCAGCAGCGAAGCAGGGGGAGGGACTGGGGCCAACGTCCTGACTTTC. Translating it yields CASSEAGGGTGANVLTF.